Each of the 21 T cell receptor beta chains below was sequenced from the same sample in a study of shared clonotypes between healthy human individuals. Assay: immunoSEQ multiplex PCR; the TCRdb copy retains only in-frame clones and omits some. The sample records around 2.1 million clones, approximately 94% being singletons. Input material: naive CD4+ T cells sorted from blood. Specified subset: CD45RA+ positively selected. Receptors originate from a man aged 18 to 29 in good health.

This sequence joins TRBV25-1 and TRBJ2-5; 16 bases are a match to TRBD2. The ends lost 4 bases at V and 4 bases at J; junction bases unmatched: 3. Germline CDR1 reads MGHDK; CDR2 reads SYGVNS. The CDR3 has 16 amino acids. DNA for the CDR3: TGTGCCAGCAGTGGTGGGACTAGCGGGAGGGGAGAGACCCAGTACTTC. This translates into CASSGGTSGRGETQYF.

This sequence joins TRBV28 and TRBJ1-3; tentatively, D is TRBD1 (5 bases). The CDR3 consists of 16 residues. Germline V CDR1 and CDR2: MDHEN, SYDVKM. V shed 4 bases and J shed 8 bases, with 21 bases lying between them. The CDR3 coding sequence is TGTGCCAGCAGTTCTTTGGGGGGGGACCACCAATACACCATATATTTT. It is translated as CASSSLGGDHQYTIYF.

This clone appeared once. The rearrangement joins TRBV4-3 to TRBJ1-2; D remains ambiguous. CDR3 length: 13 residues. Deletions cut 3 bases from V and 3 bases from J, with 8 bases between. Looked up from germline, CDR1 is LGHNA and CDR2 is YSLEER. CDR3 nucleotide sequence: TGCGCCAGCAGCCATGTCGGTGACTATGGCTACACCTTC. This sequence encodes CASSHVGDYGYTF.

The rearrangement links TRBV18 to TRBJ2-7, with no clear D. The CDR3 spans 13 residues. CDR1 and CDR2 (germline): KGHSH, LQKENI. V shed 5 bases and J shed 0 bases, with 8 bases lying between them. This CDR3 is CASSDGSSYEQYF. In DNA, the CDR3 is TGTGCCAGCTCAGACGGAAGCTCCTACGAGCAGTACTTC.

This chain uses TRBV6-5 with TRBJ2-7; D is undetermined. The CDR3 runs 15 residues. CDR1 and CDR2 (germline): MNHEY, SVGAGI. Trimming removed 6 bases from V and 2 bases from J, with 17 bases in between. The CDR3 region has the DNA TGTGCCAGCAGCCACGAGAAGGGTTCCCCCTACGAGCAGTACTTC. Its translation: CASSHEKGSPYEQYF.

The V gene is TRBV7-2, the J gene TRBJ1-5; maybe TRBD1 (6 bases). The CDR3 runs 15 residues. Trimming stripped 5 bases from V and 3 bases from J, with 14 bases between. Germline lookup yields CDR1 SGHTA and CDR2 FQGNSA. The CDR3 sequence: CASSPRRGANQPQHF. The DNA for the CDR3 is TGTGCCAGCAGCCCAAGGAGGGGGGCCAATCAGCCCCAGCATTTT.

This chain uses TRBV27 with TRBJ2-4, with a weak D call TRBD1 (6 bases). Germline V gives CDR1 MNHEY, CDR2 SMNVEV (reference sequence). The CDR3 is 22 amino acids. The V and J ends lost 2 bases and 1 base respectively, with 30 bases between them. The CDR3 region is CASSLGLRVAGDTEVAKNIQYF. In DNA, the CDR3 is TGTGCCAGCAGTTTAGGCCTCCGGGTGGCAGGGGATACGGAGGTCGCCAAAAACATTCAGTACTTC.

CDR3 coding DNA: TGTGCCAGCAGTGACCACCGGGACAGGTCTGGTAATGAGCAGTTCTTC. This encodes CASSDHRDRSGNEQFF. This chain joins TRBV6-1 and TRBJ2-1, with 8 bases lining up with TRBD1. Germline V gene sequence: CDR1 MNHNS, CDR2 SASEGT. After removal of 3 bases from V and 7 bases from J, the junction contained 11 bases not matched to a gene. This CDR3 comprises 16 residues.

CDR3 DNA: TGCGCCAGCAGCCCTGGACTAGCGGGGGTCTTGGGGGAGACCCAGTACTTC. It encodes CASSPGLAGVLGETQYF. The V gene is TRBV5-1, the J gene TRBJ2-5; 13 bases align to TRBD2. V was clipped by 4 bases and J by 5 bases; unmatched bases: 11. This CDR3 region has 17 residues. Germline CDR1 reads SGHRS; CDR2 reads YFSETQ.

Details on this clone: An end of the junction does not agree with germline; a read error may underlie this. The J gene is TRBJ2-7, the V gene TRBV27, with D uncertain. In germline, CDR1 is MNHEY, CDR2 SMNVEV (reference sequence). The CDR3 covers 12 residues. DNA of the CDR3: TGTGCCAGCAGTCTATCTAGATACGAGCAGTACTTC. The encoded protein is CASSLSRYEQYF.

The chain employs TRBV5-1 and TRBJ2-3; possible D gene TRBD2, 6 bases. Germline CDR1 and CDR2: SGHRS and YFSETQ. CDR3 size: 15 residues. Trimming shortened V by 5 bases and J by 3 bases, and 16 bases separated the two germline ends. In DNA form, the CDR3 reads TGCGCCAGCAGTCGTAGCGGAATCCTGACAGATACGCAGTATTTT. It translates to CASSRSGILTDTQYF.

The chain couples TRBV11-2 to TRBJ1-5; TRBD1 agrees at 10 bases. Germline V gene data show CDR1 as SGHAT and CDR2 as FQNNGV. The CDR3 is 16 residues long. After removal of 5 bases from V and 7 bases from J, the junction contained 11 bases not matched to a gene. CDR3 in DNA: TGTGCCAGCAGCCCCCGGACAGGGGGACGAGGGCAGCCCCAGCATTTT. As protein: CASSPRTGGRGQPQHF.

The chain uses TRBV6-1 and TRBJ1-1; 7 bases line up with TRBD1. The junction had 11 bases not matched to a gene; V was cut back by 10 bases and J by 0 bases. Germline V gene lookup returns CDR1 MNHNS and CDR2 SASEGT. The CDR3 contains 15 residues. The CDR3 region is CATPGTAIMNTEAFF. CDR3 in DNA: TGTGCCACCCCTGGGACAGCTATCATGAACACTGAAGCTTTCTTT.

The CDR3 reads CASSLSFQGNQPQHF. The DNA for the CDR3 is TGTGCCAGCAGTTTATCGTTTCAGGGCAATCAGCCCCAGCATTTT. The V call is TRBV27, the J call TRBJ1-5; D is undetermined. This CDR3 has 15 residues. The germline V gene has CDR1 MNHEY and CDR2 SMNVEV (reference sequence). V was trimmed by 0 bases and J by 2 bases, leaving 8 bases between them.

This clone was seen only once. In nucleotides, the CDR3 is TGTGCCAGCAGTTACTCCGCCGCGGGGGCCTACGAGCAGTACTTC. It is translated as CASSYSAAGAYEQYF. The chain is built from TRBV6-5 and TRBJ2-7, with 7 bases matching TRBD2. Germline CDR1 reads MNHEY; CDR2 reads SVGAGI. CDR3 length: 15 amino acids. With V trimmed by 0 bases and J by 2 bases, 4 bases remained unmatched.

This rearrangement joins TRBV30 to TRBJ1-5; a possible D gene is TRBD1 (5 bases). The CDR3 contains 13 residues. V lost 2 bases and J lost 6, with 11 bases in between. In germline, CDR1 is GTSNPN, CDR2 SVGIG (reference sequence). The CDR3 coding sequence is TGTGCCTGGAGTCCCCAGGGTACTCAGCCCCAGCATTTT. It yields the protein CAWSPQGTQPQHF.

The chain couples TRBV5-4 to TRBJ1-3; a weak D match, TRBD1 (5 bases). Trimming took off 0 bases at V and 8 bases at J, with 12 bases between the two ends. The CDR3 has 14 residues. CDR1 and CDR2 (germline): SGHNT, YYREEE (reference sequence). CDR3 region: CASSLGRVGDTIYF. The CDR3 DNA is TGTGCCAGCAGCTTGGGACGCGTAGGGGACACCATATATTTT.

The chain couples TRBV6-5 to TRBJ2-2; no reliable D call. This CDR3 spans 11 amino acids. Germline CDR1 and CDR2: MNHEY and SVGAGI. Trimming removed 10 bases at V and 7 bases at J, with 10 bases between. CDR3 nucleotide sequence: TGTGCCACCCAGATTGGCGGGGAGCTGTTTTTT. Translated: CATQIGGELFF.

Comments on this clone: Distinct nucleotide sequences in the sample also encode this CDR3. V and J are TRBV6-5 and TRBJ1-1; no firm D call. From germline, CDR1 is MNHEY and CDR2 SVGAGI. The CDR3 is 12 amino acids. Trimming pared 4 bases from V and 1 base from J, leaving 4 bases between. The CDR3 DNA follows: TGTGCCAGCAGTTCGGGGAACACTGAAGCTTTCTTT. Protein sequence: CASSSGNTEAFF.

As DNA, the CDR3 is TGTGCCAGCTCCCTAGCCGGGGCACAGGAGTTTCAGTATTTT. Protein: CASSLAGAQEFQYF. V is TRBV18 and J is TRBJ2-3, with D perhaps matching TRBD1 or TRBD2 (5 bases each). CDR3 length: 14 amino acids. The germline V gene has CDR1 KGHSH and CDR2 LQKENI. Trimming shortened V by 6 bases and J by 12 bases, and 22 bases separated the two germline ends. The variable domain in full, with the rest retrieved from reference TRBV18 and TRBJ2-3, is NAGVMQNPRHLVRRRGQEARLRCSPMKGHSHVYWYRQLPEEGLKFMVYLQKENIIDESGMPKERFSAEFPKEGPSILRIQQVVRGDSAAYFCASSLAGAQEFQYFGPGTRLTVL.

In its sample, this clone was seen once. The V and J genes are TRBV5-4 and TRBJ2-5, with 7 nucleotides matching TRBD1. Germline trimming cut 6 bases from V and 2 bases from J; bases unmatched to any gene: 4. The CDR3 consists of 13 residues. CDR1 is SGHNT and CDR2 is YYREEE in the germline V gene (reference sequence). CDR3 in DNA: TGTGCCAGCACAACAGGGGCGCAAGAGACCCAGTACTTC. It specifies CASTTGAQETQYF.